The T cell receptor (beta chain) under discussion was sequenced for a study of monozygotic twins with inflammatory bowel disease. TCRdb reanalyzed the 5' RACE reads and collapses them to one entry per CDR3 protein, without DNA. The sample table sets out hundreds of thousands of distinct CDR3 sequences. The CDR3 totals 13 residues. CDR1 is MDHEN, CDR2 SYDVKM, per germline. Someone took an approximately 2.5 ml blood sample from each of the donors. Whole-blood total RNA was extracted without T cell sorting. The chain uses TRBV28 and TRBJ2-5. The receptor's source is a human donor with ulcerative colitis or Crohn's disease, or a healthy co-twin of an affected twin (not recorded which). The sample was blood. This CDR3 is CASSPHGAETQYF.